The clone carrying this T cell receptor (beta chain) was counted many times. Trimming stripped 1 base from V and 2 bases from J, with 12 bases between. The germline gives CDR1 LGHDT, CDR2 YNNKEL (reference sequence). The CDR3 consists of 15 residues. The sample is drawn from a study of T cells in Graves' hyperthyroidism and ophthalmopathy. Study-wide context: Peripheral blood specimens were obtained at initial diagnosis, prior to any treatment.

Amplified regions were TCR beta CDR3 sequences from RNA transcripts. Researchers ran a first-round RT-PCR on the TCR CDR3 using the HTBI primer set. Via MiXCR, TCRdb re-called the multiplex PCR reads, giving one row per CDR3 protein. The profile covers about 610,000 distinct CDR3 sequences, with roughly 14% appearing a single time and roughly 4.5% taken by the ten largest. Duration under 3 months, a NOSPECS grade of at least 4, and a Clinical Activity Score of at least 3 characterized the ophthalmopathy patients. Criteria for exclusion of patients were uncontrolled infection, other autoimmune disease, pregnancy or lactation. Diagnosis rested on symptoms, serum thyroxine and TRAb, thyroid ultrasound, and orbital computed tomography.

Sequenced: blood. The sequence was obtained from a woman in her thirties or forties with Graves' ophthalmopathy. The chain combines TRBV3-1 with TRBJ2-7; perhaps D is TRBD1 or TRBD2 (6 bases each). CDR3 bases: TGTGCCAGCAGCCAAGTGGGGGGCAGAGCCTACGAGCAGTACTTC. This gives the protein CASSQVGGRAYEQYF.